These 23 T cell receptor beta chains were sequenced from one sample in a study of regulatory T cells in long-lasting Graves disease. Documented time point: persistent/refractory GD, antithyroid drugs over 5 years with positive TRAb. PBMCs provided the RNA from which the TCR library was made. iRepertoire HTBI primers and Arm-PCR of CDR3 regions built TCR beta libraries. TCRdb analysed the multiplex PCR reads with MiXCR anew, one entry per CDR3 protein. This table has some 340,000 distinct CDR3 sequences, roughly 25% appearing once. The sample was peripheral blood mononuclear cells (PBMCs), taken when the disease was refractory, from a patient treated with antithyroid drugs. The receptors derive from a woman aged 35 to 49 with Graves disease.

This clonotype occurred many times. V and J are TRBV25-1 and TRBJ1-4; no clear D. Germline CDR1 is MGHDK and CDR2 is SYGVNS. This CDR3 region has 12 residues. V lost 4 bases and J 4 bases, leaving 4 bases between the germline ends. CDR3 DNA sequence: TGTGCCAGCAGTGGGAATAATGAAAAACTGTTTTTT. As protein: CASSGNNEKLFF.

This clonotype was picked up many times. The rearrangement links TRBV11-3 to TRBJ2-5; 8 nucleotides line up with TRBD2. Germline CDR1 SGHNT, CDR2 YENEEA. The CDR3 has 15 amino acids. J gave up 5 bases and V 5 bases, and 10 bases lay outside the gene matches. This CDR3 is CASSQGREGRETQYF. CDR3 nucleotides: TGTGCCAGCAGCCAAGGCCGGGAGGGCCGGGAGACCCAGTACTTC. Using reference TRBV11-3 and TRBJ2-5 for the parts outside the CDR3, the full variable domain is EAGVVQSPRYKIIEKKQPVAFWCNPISGHNTLYWYLQNLGQGPELLIRYENEEAVDDSQLPKDRFSAERLKGVDSTLKIQPAELGDSAVYLCASSQGREGRETQYFGPGTRLLVL.

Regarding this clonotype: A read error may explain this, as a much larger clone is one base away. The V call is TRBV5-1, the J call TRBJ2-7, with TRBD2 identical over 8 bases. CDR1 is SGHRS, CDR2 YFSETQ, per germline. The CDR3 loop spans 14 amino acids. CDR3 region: CAGSFGLAGHEQYF. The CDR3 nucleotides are TGCGCCGGCAGCTTCGGTCTAGCGGGTCACGAGCAGTACTTC.

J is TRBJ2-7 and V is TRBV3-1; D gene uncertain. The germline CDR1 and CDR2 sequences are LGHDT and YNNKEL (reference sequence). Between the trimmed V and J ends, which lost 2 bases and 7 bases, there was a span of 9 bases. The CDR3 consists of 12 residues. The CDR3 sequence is CASSQLGREQYF. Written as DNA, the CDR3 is TGTGCCAGCAGCCAACTCGGCCGGGAGCAGTACTTC.

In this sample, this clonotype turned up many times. The CDR3 coding sequence is TGCAGTGCTAACCCGGCGGGAAAAGAGACCCAGTACTTC. Protein product: CSANPAGKETQYF. V usage is TRBV20-1 and J usage is TRBJ2-5, with D possibly being TRBD2 (6 bases). Germline-derived CDR1 and CDR2 are DFQATT and SNEGSKA (reference sequence). The V end lost 4 bases, the J end lost 3 bases, and 12 bases lay between the germline ends. CDR3 length: 13 residues.

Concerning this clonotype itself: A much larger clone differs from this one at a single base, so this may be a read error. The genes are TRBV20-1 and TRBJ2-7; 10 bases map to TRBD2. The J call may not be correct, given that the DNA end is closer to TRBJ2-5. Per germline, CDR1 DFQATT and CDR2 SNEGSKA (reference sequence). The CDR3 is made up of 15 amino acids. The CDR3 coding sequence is TGCAGTGCTAGCGGGGGACTAGCGCCCCAAGAGACCCAGTACTTC. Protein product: CSASGGLAPQETQYF.

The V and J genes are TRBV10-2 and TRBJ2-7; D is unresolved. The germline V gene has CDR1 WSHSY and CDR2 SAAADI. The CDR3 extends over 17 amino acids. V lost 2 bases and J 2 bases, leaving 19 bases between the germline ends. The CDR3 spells CASSERTGYRAPYEQYF. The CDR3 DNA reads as TGCGCCAGCAGTGAGCGAACCGGATATAGGGCCCCCTACGAGCAGTACTTC.

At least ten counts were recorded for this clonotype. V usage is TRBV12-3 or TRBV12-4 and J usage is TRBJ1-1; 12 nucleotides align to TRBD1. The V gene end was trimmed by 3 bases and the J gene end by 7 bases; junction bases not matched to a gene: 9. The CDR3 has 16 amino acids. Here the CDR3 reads CASSFGTGGESSEAFF. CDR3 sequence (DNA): TGTGCCAGCAGTTTTGGGACAGGGGGCGAAAGTAGTGAAGCTTTCTTT.

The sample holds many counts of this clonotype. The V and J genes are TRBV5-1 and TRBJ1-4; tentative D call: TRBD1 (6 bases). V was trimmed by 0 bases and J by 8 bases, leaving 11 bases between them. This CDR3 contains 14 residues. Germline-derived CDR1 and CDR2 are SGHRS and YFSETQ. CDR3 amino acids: CASSLDREGEKLFF. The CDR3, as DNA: TGCGCCAGCAGCTTGGACAGGGAGGGGGAAAAACTGTTTTTT.

The CDR3 region has the DNA TGTGCCAGCAGCCAGGGGGGGTTTGAAGCTTTCTTT. Protein sequence: CASSQGGFEAFF. The genes are TRBV14 and TRBJ1-1; D might be TRBD1 (5 bases). V lost 3 bases and J lost 7, with 9 bases in between. Per germline, CDR1 SGHDN and CDR2 FVKESK. The CDR3 length is 12 residues.

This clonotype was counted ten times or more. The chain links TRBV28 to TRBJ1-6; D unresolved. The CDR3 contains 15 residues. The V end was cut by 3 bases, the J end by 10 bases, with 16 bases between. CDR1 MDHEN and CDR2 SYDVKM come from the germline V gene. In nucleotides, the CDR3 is TGTGCCAGCAGTTTTGCCCGGACTACAACATCACCCCTCCACTTT. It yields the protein CASSFARTTTSPLHF.

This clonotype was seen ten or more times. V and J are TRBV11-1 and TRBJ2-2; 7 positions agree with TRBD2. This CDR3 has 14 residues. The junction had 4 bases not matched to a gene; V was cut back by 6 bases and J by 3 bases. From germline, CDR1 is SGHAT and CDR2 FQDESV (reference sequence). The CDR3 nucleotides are TGTGCCAGCAGAGGGCGGGAGTACACCGGGGAGCTGTTTTTT. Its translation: CASRGREYTGELFF.

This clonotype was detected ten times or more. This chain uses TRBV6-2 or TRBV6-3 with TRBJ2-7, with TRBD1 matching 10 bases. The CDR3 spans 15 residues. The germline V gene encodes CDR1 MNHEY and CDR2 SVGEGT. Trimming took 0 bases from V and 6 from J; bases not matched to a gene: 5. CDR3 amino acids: CASSYSRTGGLEQYF. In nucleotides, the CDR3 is TGTGCCAGCAGTTACTCTCGGACAGGGGGGCTCGAGCAGTACTTC.

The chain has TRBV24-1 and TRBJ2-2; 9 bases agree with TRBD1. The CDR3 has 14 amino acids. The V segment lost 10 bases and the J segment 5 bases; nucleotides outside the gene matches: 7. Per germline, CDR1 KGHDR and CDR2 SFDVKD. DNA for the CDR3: TGTGCCACAAAGGACAGGGGAGGGACCGGGGAGCTGTTTTTT. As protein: CATKDRGGTGELFF.

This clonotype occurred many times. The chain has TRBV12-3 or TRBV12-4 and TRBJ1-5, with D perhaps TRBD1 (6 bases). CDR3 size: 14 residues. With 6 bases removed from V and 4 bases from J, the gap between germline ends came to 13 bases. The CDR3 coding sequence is TGTGCCAGCAGCACGGGACAAAAGAATCAGCCCCAGCATTTT. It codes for CASSTGQKNQPQHF.

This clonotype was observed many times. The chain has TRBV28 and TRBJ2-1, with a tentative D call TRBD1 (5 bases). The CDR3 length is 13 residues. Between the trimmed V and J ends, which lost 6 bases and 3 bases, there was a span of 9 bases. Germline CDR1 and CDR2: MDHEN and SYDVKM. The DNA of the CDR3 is TGTGCCAGCAGGGAGACAGTCTACAATGAGCAGTTCTTC. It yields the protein CASRETVYNEQFF.

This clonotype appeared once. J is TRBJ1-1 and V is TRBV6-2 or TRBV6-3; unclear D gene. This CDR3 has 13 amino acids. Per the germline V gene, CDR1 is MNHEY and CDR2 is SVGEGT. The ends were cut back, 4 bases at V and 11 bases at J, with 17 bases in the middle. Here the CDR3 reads CASSSPYSVAAFF. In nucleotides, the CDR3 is TGTGCCAGCAGTTCCCCGTATTCCGTGGCCGCTTTCTTT.

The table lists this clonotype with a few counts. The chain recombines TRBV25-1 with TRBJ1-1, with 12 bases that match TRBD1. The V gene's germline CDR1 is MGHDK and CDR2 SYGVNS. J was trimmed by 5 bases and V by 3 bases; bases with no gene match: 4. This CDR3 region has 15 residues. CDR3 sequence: CASSDRDRGQTEAFF. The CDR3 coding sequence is TGTGCCAGCAGTGACCGGGACAGGGGGCAAACTGAAGCTTTCTTT.

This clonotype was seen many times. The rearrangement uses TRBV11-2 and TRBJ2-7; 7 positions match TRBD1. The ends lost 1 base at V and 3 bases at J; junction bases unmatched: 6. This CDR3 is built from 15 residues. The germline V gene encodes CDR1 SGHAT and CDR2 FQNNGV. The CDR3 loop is CASSLAPAGGYEQYF. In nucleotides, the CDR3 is TGTGCCAGCAGCTTAGCTCCAGCAGGGGGCTACGAGCAGTACTTC.

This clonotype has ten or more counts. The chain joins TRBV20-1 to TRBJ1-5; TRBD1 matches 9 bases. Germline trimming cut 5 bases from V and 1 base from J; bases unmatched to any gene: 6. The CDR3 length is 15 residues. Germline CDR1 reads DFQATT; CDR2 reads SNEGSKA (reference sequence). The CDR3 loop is CSAATGGESNQPQHF. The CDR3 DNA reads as TGCAGTGCTGCAACAGGGGGCGAAAGCAATCAGCCCCAGCATTTT.

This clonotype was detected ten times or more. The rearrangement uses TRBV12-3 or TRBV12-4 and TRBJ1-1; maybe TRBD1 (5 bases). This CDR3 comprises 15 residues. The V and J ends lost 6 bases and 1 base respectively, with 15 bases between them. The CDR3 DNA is TGTGCCAGCAGACTACAGGACACTGGGAACACTGAAGCTTTCTTT. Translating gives CASRLQDTGNTEAFF.

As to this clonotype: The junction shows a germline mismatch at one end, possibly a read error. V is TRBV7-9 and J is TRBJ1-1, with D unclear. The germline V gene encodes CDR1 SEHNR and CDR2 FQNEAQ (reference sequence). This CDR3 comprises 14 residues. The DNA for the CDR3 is TGTGCCAGCAGCTTAGAGATGGGGAGCACTGAAGCTTCCTTT. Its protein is CASSLEMGSTEASF.

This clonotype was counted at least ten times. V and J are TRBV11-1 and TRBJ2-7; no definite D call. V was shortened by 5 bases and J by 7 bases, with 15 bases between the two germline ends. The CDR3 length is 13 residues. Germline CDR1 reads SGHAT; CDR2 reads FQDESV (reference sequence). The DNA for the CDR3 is TGTGCCAGCAGCCCTGGGGTCCCCGGGGAGCAGTACTTC. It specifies CASSPGVPGEQYF.